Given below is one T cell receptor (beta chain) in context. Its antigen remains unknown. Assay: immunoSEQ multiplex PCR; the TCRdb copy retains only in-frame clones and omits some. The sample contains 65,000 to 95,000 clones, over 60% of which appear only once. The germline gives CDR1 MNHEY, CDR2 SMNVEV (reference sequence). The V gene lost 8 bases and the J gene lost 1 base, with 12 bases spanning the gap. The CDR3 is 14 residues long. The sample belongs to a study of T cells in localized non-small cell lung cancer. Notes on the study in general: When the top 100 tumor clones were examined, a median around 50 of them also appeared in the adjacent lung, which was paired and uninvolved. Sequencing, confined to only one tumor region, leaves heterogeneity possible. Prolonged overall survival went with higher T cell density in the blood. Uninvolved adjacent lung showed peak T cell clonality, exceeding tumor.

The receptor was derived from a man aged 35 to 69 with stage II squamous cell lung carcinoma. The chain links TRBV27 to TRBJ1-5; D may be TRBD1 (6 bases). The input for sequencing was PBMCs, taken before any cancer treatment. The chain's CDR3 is CASGPGVSNQPQHF. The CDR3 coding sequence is TGTGCCAGCGGACCAGGGGTGAGCAATCAGCCCCAGCATTTT.